This T cell receptor (beta chain) stems from a study of T cell responses to AZD1222 COVID-19 vaccine (dated by TCRdb to about 2021). For the study in its entirety: Because spike-specific TCR depth and breadth did not differ between the two schedules, AZD1222 recipients who got a second dose at roughly 4 weeks were pooled with those who got a second dose at roughly 12 weeks. Trial participants were enrolled by age into subgroups of 18-55, 56-69 and 70-plus years, and 148, 28 and 57 TCR-sequenced participants, respectively, were included in these subgroups. TCR sequencing covered fewer than 250 trial participants: 200 to 220 given two doses of AZD1222 and about 26 given two doses of MenACWY control vaccine. The study at large found these results: Because no day 14 peak-response samples were available, the repertoires could be characterized only after the peak T cell response. Participants were mostly white British, with more females than males. The authors suggested clonal diversity may have been underestimated. Spike-specific TCR breadth and depth rose significantly after two AZD1222 doses compared with day 0 and with MenACWY recipients. Only five or six AZD1222 recipients were SARS-CoV-2 seropositive at baseline, limiting conclusions about previously exposed vaccinees. CD4 TCRs associated with the vaccine covered the entire spike protein, and the dominant responses were in regions 160-218 and 743-854. Epitopes outside the regions mutated in the B.1.351 and B.1.1.7 variants were reportedly recognized by nearly half of the unique spike-specific TCRs. In the small 56-69-year group, the increase in depth fell short of significance, most likely because of low power.

The CDR3 regions of human TCRbeta chains were analyzed by immunosequencing. In the source study's methods: TCRs in the repertoires were compared against a reference library of SARS-CoV-2-specific TCRs that had been generated with the MIRA antigen-specificity platform. Breadth was defined as the fraction of unique TCRs that were SARS-CoV-2-associated. Depth was defined as the fraction of total T cells that were SARS-CoV-2-associated. Each spike-specific TCR was assigned to its reactive spike region and to a CD4 or CD8 class using the MIRA data. Log10-transformed breadth and depth values were compared by one-way ANOVA with Sidak's multiple comparisons tests. The clones in this table, taken by TCRdb from immuneACCESS, are in-frame only. Not every clone is retained; where verified, under half of the shortfall comes from an unresolved V gene, and the cause of the rest is unknown. That table furnishes V, J and clone size, whereas the DNA furnished D and trimming. The sample table lists around 110,000 clones, more than 85% of them with a count of one. The ten biggest clones cover just under 3% of the sample.

Concerning this clone itself: Its recognized antigen is unknown. Base qualities are not recorded, but no much larger clone differs from it by a single base.

According to the study, the label for this sample's time point signals: baseline before first vaccination. Samples from vaccinated people were obtained from the UK trials COV001 and COV002, which included a single-blind randomized controlled phase 2/3 trial of AZD1222 (ChAdOx1 nCoV-19) in healthy adults. Trial participant PBMC samples were collected at day 0 and day 28 after the second dose for TCRbeta chain sequencing. The clonotype comes from an adult in good health. Sequences were derived from peripheral blood, sampled on day 0 of AZD1222 vaccination.

In nucleotides, the sequence is TGTGCCAGCACGGCGGGGGCAAGCGGGGAGCTGTTTTTT. Its translation is CASTAGASGELFF. This sequence uses TRBV27 and TRBJ2-2, with TRBD2 perhaps the D gene, on 7 matching bases. At the junction V is shortened by 7 bases and J by 7 bases, with 13 bases in between. The CDR3 covers 13 residues, taking in both the cysteine and the phenylalanine. Only the CDR3 portion is preserved as DNA: 39 bases, with reading frame beginning at the first base. CDR1 and CDR2, looked up from the germline V gene (reference sequence), are MNHEY and SMNVEV.